This TCR beta chain was observed in a study of cytomegalovirus exposure and HLA in healthy donors. With 60 Vbeta and 13 Jbeta primers, the PCR was carried out. Profiled with immunoSEQ multiplex PCR; TCRdb holds only in-frame clones, not every one. The table lists hundreds of thousands of clones, roughly 81% of them singletons, with 0.24% in the top ten. Germline assignment: CDR1 SGHRS and CDR2 YFSETQ. Unmatched junction bases numbered 7, after V lost 7 bases and J lost 6 bases. The CDR3 spans 15 residues. As for this clone: Its antigen is as yet unknown.

The study's findings and limits: Altogether, 150 or so TCR beta chains were recorded as cytomegalovirus-associated. Analyzed later, most CMV-associated TCR beta chains appeared HLA-restricted.

The sample was PBMCs. The V and J genes are TRBV5-1 and TRBJ2-1; 13 bases fit TRBD2. This sequence originates from a girl aged 2-10 years in good health and CMV-seronegative. Here the CDR3 DNA reads TGCGCCAGCCAGACTAGCGGGGGGCTCTCCAATGAGCAGTTCTTC. The encoded protein is CASQTSGGLSNEQFF.